One and the same sample provided the 4 T cell receptor beta chains below, sequenced in a study of blood T cell repertoires in COVID-19. Libraries were prepared by immunoSEQ multiplex PCR; TCRdb keeps only in-frame clonotypes and omits some of them. The sample has approximately 80,000 clones, approximately 89% seen once. Source material: peripheral blood. Every receptor here comes from an elderly woman with acute or convalescent COVID-19.

This clone was observed a single time. The chain joins TRBV9 to TRBJ2-1, with D maybe TRBD2 (5 bases). Deletions cut 3 bases from V and 1 base from J, with 11 bases between. This CDR3 has 15 residues. The germline V gene has CDR1 SGDLS and CDR2 YYNGEE. CDR3 residues: CASSESGSSYNEQFF. DNA of the CDR3: TGTGCCAGCAGCGAGAGTGGGAGTTCCTACAATGAGCAGTTCTTC.

The CDR3 bases are TGCGCCAGCAGCTTGGTAGGGCTAGCGGGAGAGTGGGAGACCCAGTACTTC. Encoded protein: CASSLVGLAGEWETQYF. The gene calls are TRBV5-1 and TRBJ2-5, with TRBD2 matching over 10 bases. Trimming removed 0 bases from V and 5 bases from J; junction bases left unmatched: 10. There are 17 residues in the CDR3. Germline CDR1 and CDR2: SGHRS and YFSETQ.

V usage is TRBV10-3 and J usage is TRBJ1-5, with D perhaps matching TRBD1 (6 bases). CDR1 and CDR2 (germline): ENHRY, SYGVKD. There are 14 residues in the CDR3. With 4 bases removed from V and 0 bases from J, the gap between germline ends came to 7 bases. CDR3 DNA sequence: TGTGCCATCAGTGGGGACAATAGCAATCAGCCCCAGCATTTT. Translating gives CAISGDNSNQPQHF.

The V and J genes are TRBV5-1 and TRBJ2-6, with unresolved D. Germline values: CDR1 SGHRS, CDR2 YFSETQ. This CDR3 spans 15 amino acids. V was trimmed by 1 base and J by 2 bases, leaving 7 bases between them. The CDR3 is CASSLLEPGANVLTF. The CDR3 region has the DNA TGCGCCAGCAGCTTGTTGGAGCCTGGGGCCAACGTCCTGACTTTC.